These 7 T cell receptor beta chains share one sample of origin, sequenced in a study of blood T cell repertoires in COVID-19. TCRdb's table, derived via immunoSEQ multiplex PCR, lists solely in-frame clones and lacks some. Found here are approximately 240,000 clones, 75% to 95% of them singletons; the top ten hold under 2.5%. The sample comprised PBMCs or T cells enriched from blood (not recorded which). The receptor source for this set is a young woman who had recovered from COVID-19.

This sequence joins TRBV7-9 and TRBJ2-7; TRBD1 might be the D (5 bases). The CDR3 covers 12 residues. Germline loops: CDR1 SEHNR, CDR2 FQNEAQ (reference sequence). Trimming took 4 bases from V and 3 from J, leaving 7 bases between them. CDR3 protein: CASSSTVYEQYF. CDR3 DNA: TGTGCCAGCAGCTCGACAGTCTACGAGCAGTACTTC.

The rearrangement joins TRBV11-2 to TRBJ2-7, with 9 bases that match TRBD2. After removal of 2 bases from V and 2 bases from J, the junction contained 7 bases not matched to a gene. This CDR3 region has 16 residues. From germline, CDR1 is SGHAT and CDR2 FQNNGV. The CDR3 reads CASSLNRGGGTYEQYF. The CDR3 nucleotides are TGTGCCAGCAGCTTAAATCGCGGGGGGGGGACCTACGAGCAGTACTTC.

This rearrangement joins TRBV10-3 to TRBJ2-2, with 9 bases fitting TRBD2. Per germline, CDR1 ENHRY and CDR2 SYGVKD. J lost 3 bases, V lost 6 bases, and 2 bases had no gene match. There are 14 residues in the CDR3. Here the CDR3 reads CAIRTSGHTGELFF. The CDR3 DNA reads TGTGCCATCAGGACTAGCGGCCACACCGGGGAGCTGTTTTTT.

This rearrangement joins TRBV28 to TRBJ1-1; 7 bases are a match to TRBD1. There are 16 residues in the CDR3. The V segment lost 4 bases and the J segment 0 bases; nucleotides outside the gene matches: 8. Germline CDR1 and CDR2: MDHEN and SYDVKM. The chain's CDR3 is CASSSTLTGMNTEAFF. CDR3 nucleotide sequence: TGTGCCAGCAGTTCCACCCTGACAGGGATGAACACTGAAGCTTTCTTT.

This chain joins TRBV5-1 and TRBJ2-5, with unresolved D. Germline V gene sequence: CDR1 SGHRS, CDR2 YFSETQ. The length of the CDR3 is 15 residues. Trimming removed 1 base at V and 1 base at J, with 11 bases between. CDR3 nucleotides: TGCGCCAGCAGCTTGTGGGCCGCTGCCCAAGAGACCCAGTACTTC. It specifies CASSLWAAAQETQYF.

Of note for this clone: Germline and junction disagree at one end, which may indicate a read error. J is TRBJ2-3 and V is TRBV7-7; D unclear. Per the germline V gene, CDR1 is SSHAT and CDR2 is FNYEAQ (reference sequence). CDR3 length: 15 residues. For the CDR3, the DNA is TGTGCTAGCAGCTCCACTCACTCTAGCACAGATACGCAGTATTTT. It codes for CASSSTHSSTDTQYF.

J is TRBJ2-5 and V is TRBV4-3; 7 bases line up with TRBD1. Germline V gives CDR1 LGHNA, CDR2 YSLEER. V lost 2 bases to trimming and J lost 1 base; unmatched junction nucleotides: 4. This CDR3 contains 15 residues. As DNA, the CDR3 is TGCGCCAGCAGCCAAATAAACAGGGGCCAAGAGACCCAGTACTTC. Its translation is CASSQINRGQETQYF.